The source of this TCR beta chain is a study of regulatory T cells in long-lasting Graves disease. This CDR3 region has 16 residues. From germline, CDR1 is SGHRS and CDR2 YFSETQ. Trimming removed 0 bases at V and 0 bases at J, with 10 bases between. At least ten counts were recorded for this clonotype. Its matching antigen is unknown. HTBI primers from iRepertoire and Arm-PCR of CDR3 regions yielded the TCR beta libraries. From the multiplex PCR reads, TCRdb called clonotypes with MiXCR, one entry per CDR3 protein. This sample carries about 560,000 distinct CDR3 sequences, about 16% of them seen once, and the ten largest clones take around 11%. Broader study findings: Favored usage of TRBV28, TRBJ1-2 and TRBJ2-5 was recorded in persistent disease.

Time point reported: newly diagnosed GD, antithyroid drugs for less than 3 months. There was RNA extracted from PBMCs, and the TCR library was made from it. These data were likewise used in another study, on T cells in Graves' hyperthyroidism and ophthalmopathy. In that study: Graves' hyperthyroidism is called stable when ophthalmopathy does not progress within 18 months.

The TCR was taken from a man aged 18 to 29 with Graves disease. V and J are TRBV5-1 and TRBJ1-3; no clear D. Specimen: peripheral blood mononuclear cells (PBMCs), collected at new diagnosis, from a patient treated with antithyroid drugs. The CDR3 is CASSLGGVSSGNTIYF. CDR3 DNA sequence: TGCGCCAGCAGCTTGGGTGGAGTCAGCTCTGGAAACACCATATATTTT.